This T cell receptor (beta chain) was obtained from a study of T cell responses to AZD1222 COVID-19 vaccine. Study results and limitations: The CD4 TCRs associated with vaccination extended across spike and predominated at 160-218 and 743-854.

Germline V gives CDR1 MGHRA, CDR2 YSYEKL. This CDR3 comprises 12 residues. V was pared by 6 bases and J by 7 bases, with 3 bases of the junction left unmatched. This clone has only one observation. What it binds is unknown. Assay: immunoSEQ multiplex PCR; the TCRdb copy retains only in-frame clones and omits some. This table has around 150,000 clones, around nine tenths appearing once. The clonotype was recovered from an adult in good health. The sample here was peripheral blood, taken on day 0 of AZD1222 vaccination. This chain uses TRBV4-1 with TRBJ2-1, with 7 bases fitting TRBD2. CDR3 amino acids: CASSSGGNEQFF. As DNA, the CDR3 is TGCGCCAGCAGTTCCGGGGGGAATGAGCAGTTCTTC.